Reported below is one T cell receptor beta chain. Antigen specificity is unknown. This sample was included in a study of cytomegalovirus exposure and HLA in healthy donors. General observations from the study: Follow-up analysis found HLA locus-dependent TCR association rates, highest for DRB1 and lowest for HLA-C.

The PCR used 60 Vbeta and 13 Jbeta primers. Here immunoSEQ multiplex PCR was the method, and the copy in TCRdb shows in-frame clones only, minus some. The top ten hold 13% to 15% of the sample, which has more than 110,000 clones, about three quarters seen once. V was clipped by 5 bases and J by 0 bases, with 11 bases between them. The CDR3 runs 16 residues. CDR1 is MNHEY and CDR2 is SMNVEV in the germline V gene (reference sequence). The sequencing input was PBMCs. The receptor was isolated from a human donor in good health. The J gene is TRBJ2-6, the V gene TRBV27; D is unclear. The CDR3 spells CASSPRRVSGANVLTF. The CDR3 DNA sequence: TGTGCCAGCAGTCCTCGACGGGTCTCTGGGGCCAACGTCCTGACTTTC.